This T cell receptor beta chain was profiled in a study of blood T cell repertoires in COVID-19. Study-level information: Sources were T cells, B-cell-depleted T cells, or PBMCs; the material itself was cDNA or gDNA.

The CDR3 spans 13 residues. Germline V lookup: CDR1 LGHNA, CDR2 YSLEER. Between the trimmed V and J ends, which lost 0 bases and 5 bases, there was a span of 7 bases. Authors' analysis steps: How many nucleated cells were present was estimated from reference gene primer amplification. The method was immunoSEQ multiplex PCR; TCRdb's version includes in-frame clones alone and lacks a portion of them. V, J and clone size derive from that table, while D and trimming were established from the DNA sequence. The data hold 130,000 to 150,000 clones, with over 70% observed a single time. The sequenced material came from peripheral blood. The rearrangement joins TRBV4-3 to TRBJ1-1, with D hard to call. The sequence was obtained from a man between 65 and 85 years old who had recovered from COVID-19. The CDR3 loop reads CASSQDEETEAFF. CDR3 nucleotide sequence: TGCGCCAGCAGCCAAGATGAAGAGACTGAAGCTTTCTTT.